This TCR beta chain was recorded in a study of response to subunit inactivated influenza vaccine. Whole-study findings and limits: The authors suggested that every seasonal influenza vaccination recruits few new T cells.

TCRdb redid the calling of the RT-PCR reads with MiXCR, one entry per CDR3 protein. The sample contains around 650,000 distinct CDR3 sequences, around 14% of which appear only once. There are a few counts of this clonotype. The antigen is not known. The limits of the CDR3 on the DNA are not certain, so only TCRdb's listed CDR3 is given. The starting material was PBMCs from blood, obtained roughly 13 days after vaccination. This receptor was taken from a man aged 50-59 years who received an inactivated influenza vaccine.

The CDR3 loop is CASSTVSLRAVLRWPYEQYF. V and J are TRBV10-2 and TRBJ2-7. Per germline, CDR1 WSHSY and CDR2 SAAADI. Both ends counted, the CDR3 spans 20 residues.